This T cell receptor (beta chain) was obtained from a study of Graves' ophthalmopathy and Graves' hyperthyroidism. The study's findings and limits: Distinction of ophthalmopathy from stable hyperthyroidism by a 13-signature model reached about 87% sensitivity and 81.08% specificity.

Looked up from germline, CDR1 is SGHTA and CDR2 is FQGNSA. The junction had 7 bases not matched to a gene; V was cut back by 1 base and J by 6 bases. This CDR3 has 16 amino acids. This clonotype was counted a few times. Its antigen is still unknown. Investigators amplified TCR beta CDR3 regions from RNA transcripts. After a first-round RT-PCR with HTBI primers, a second-round multiplex PCR was run. TCRdb passed the multiplex PCR reads through MiXCR, listing each CDR3 protein once. The top ten clones hold about 4.2% of a sample with about 600,000 distinct CDR3 sequences, about two fifths of them seen once.

This chain joins TRBV7-2 and TRBJ2-7, with TRBD1 identical over 12 bases. The TCR was taken from an adult man with Graves' hyperthyroidism. Input material: peripheral blood or thyroid tissue (not recorded which). CDR3 DNA: TGTGCCAGCAGCTTAGGGGCCGGGACAGGGGGCAGCGAGCAGTACTTC. Amino acids: CASSLGAGTGGSEQYF.